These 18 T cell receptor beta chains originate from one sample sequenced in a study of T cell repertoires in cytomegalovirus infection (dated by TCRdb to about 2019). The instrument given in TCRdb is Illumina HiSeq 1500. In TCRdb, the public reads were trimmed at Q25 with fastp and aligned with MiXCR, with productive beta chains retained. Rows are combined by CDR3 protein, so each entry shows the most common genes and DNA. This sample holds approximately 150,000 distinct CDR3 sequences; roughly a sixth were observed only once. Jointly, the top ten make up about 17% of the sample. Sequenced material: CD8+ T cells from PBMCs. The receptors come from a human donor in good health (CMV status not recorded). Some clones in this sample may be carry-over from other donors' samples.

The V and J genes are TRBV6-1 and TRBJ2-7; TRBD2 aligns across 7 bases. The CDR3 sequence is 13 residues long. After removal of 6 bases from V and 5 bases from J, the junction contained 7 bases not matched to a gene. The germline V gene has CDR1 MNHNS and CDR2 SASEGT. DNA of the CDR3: TGTGCCAGCAGCCAGGGTGGGGGGGACGAGCAGTACTTC. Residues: CASSQGGGDEQYF.

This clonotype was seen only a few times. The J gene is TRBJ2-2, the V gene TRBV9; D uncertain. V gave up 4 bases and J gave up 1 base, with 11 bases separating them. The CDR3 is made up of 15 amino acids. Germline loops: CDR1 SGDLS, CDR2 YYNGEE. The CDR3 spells CASSIGERNTGELFF. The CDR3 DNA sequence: TGTGCCAGCAGCATCGGAGAGAGGAACACCGGGGAGCTGTTTTTT.

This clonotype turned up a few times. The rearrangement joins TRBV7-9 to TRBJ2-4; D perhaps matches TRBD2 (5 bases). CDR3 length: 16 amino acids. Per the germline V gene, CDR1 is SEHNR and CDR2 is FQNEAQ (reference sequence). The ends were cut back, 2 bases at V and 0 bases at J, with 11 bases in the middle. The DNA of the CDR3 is TGTGCCAGCAGCTTAATAAGCGGCCTAGCCAAAAACATTCAGTACTTC. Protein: CASSLISGLAKNIQYF.

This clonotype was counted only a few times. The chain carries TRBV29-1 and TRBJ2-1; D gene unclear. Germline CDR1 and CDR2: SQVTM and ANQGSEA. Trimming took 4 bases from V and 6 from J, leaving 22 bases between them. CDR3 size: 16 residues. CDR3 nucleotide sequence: TGCAGCGTTGTTCTGGATGACCCCGAAAGGCGCAATGAGCAGTTCTTC. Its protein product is CSVVLDDPERRNEQFF.

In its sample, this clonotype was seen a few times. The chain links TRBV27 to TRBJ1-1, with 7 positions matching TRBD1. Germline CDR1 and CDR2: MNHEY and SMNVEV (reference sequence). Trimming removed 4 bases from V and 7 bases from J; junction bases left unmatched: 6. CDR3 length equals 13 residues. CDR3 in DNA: TGTGCCAGCAGTTGGACAGGCCCCCGTGAAGCTTTCTTT. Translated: CASSWTGPREAFF.

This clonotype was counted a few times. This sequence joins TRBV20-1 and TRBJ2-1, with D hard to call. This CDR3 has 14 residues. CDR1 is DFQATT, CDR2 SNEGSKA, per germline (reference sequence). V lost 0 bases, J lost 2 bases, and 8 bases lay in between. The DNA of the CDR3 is TGCAGTGCTAGAGAACCGGGTCCCTACAATGAGCAGTTCTTC. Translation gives CSAREPGPYNEQFF.

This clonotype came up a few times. Here the CDR3 DNA reads TGTGCTAGTGGTCCAACCCACCTGGACAGCGCGAACACCGGGGAGCTGTTTTTT. Amino acid sequence: CASGPTHLDSANTGELFF. The chain joins TRBV12-5 to TRBJ2-2; a possible D gene is TRBD1 (6 bases). Trimming pared 5 bases from V and 0 bases from J, leaving 19 bases between. CDR1 and CDR2 (germline): LGHNT, FRNRAP. This CDR3 spans 18 amino acids.

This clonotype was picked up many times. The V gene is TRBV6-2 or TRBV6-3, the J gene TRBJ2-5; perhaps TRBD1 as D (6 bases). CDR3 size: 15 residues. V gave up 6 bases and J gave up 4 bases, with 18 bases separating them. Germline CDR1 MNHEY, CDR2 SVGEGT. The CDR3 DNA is TGTGCCAGCAGGAGAGCGGCAGGGGTATTAGAGACCCAGTACTTC. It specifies CASRRAAGVLETQYF.

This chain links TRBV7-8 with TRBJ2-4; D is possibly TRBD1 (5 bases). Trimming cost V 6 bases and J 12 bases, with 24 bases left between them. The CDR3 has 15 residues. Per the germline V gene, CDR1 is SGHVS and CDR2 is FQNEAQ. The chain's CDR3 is CASSSQKMTVVPQYF. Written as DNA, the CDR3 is TGTGCCAGCAGTTCCCAAAAAATGACAGTCGTGCCTCAGTACTTC.

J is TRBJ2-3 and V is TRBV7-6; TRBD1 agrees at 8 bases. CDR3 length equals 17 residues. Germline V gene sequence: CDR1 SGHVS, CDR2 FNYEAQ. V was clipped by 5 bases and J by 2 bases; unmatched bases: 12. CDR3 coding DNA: TGTGCCAGCAGCCCACGGACAGGGCCAAGTAACACAGATACGCAGTATTTT. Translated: CASSPRTGPSNTDTQYF.

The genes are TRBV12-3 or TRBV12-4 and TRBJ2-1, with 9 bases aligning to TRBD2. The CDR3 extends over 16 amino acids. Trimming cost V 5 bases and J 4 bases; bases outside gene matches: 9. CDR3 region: CASSEGTSFRYNEQFF. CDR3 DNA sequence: TGTGCCAGCAGTGAAGGGACTAGCTTTAGGTACAATGAGCAGTTCTTC.

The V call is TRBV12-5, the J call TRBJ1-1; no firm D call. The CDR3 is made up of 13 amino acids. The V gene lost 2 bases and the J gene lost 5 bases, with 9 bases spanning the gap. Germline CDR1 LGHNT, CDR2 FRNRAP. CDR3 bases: TGTGCTAGTGGTTTGTCCCCTTCGACTGAAGCTTTCTTT. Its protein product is CASGLSPSTEAFF.

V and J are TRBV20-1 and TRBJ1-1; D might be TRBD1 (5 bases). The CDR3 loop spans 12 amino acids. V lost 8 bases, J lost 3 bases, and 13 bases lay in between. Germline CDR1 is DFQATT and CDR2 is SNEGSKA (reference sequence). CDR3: CSLKVGDTEAFF. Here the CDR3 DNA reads TGCAGTTTAAAGGTGGGGGACACTGAAGCTTTCTTT.

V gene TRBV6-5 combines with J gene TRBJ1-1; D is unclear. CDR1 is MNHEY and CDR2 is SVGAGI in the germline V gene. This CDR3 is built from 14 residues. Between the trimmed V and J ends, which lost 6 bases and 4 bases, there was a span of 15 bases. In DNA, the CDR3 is TGTGCCAGCAGCCCTACTGTAGTGCCCACTGAAGCTTTCTTT. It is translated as CASSPTVVPTEAFF.

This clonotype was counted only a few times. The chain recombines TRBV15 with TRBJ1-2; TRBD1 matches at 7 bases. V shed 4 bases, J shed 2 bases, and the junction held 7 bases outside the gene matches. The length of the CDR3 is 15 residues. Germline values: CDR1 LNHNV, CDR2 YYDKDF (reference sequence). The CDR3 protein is CATSILTGPNYGYTF. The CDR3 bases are TGTGCCACCAGCATCCTGACAGGGCCAAACTATGGCTACACCTTC.

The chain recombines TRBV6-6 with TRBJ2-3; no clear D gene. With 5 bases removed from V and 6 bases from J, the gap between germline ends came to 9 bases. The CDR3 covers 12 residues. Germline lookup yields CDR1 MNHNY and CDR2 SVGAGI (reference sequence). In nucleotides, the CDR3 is TGTGCCAGCAGTACGGACCGGGATACGCAGTATTTT. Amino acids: CASSTDRDTQYF.

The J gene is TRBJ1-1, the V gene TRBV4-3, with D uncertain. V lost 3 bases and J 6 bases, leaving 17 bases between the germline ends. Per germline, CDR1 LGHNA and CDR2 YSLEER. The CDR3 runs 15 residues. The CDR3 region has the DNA TGCGCCAGCAGCCATGACGAAGGGTTAACATCTGAAGCTTTCTTT. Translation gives CASSHDEGLTSEAFF.

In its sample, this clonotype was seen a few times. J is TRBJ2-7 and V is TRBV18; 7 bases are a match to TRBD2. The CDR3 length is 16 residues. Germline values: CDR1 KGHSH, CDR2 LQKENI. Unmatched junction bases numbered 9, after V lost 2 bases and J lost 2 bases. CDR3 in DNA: TGTGCCAGCTCACCAGCGGTTTGGGGGGGAACCTACGAGCAGTACTTC. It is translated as CASSPAVWGGTYEQYF.